This T cell receptor (beta chain) was captured by sequencing in a study of blood T cell repertoires in COVID-19. About the research overall: Samples came from the United States, Italy and Spain, spanning acute and convalescent COVID-19.

This table comes from immunoSEQ multiplex PCR, and its TCRdb copy is limited to in-frame clones, with some not included. The data hold fewer than 200,000 clones, with 75% to 85% observed a single time. Those who participated ranged in age from roughly 18 to 89 years and resided in 24 US areas. V was shortened by 0 bases and J by 3 bases, with 8 bases between the two germline ends. The CDR3 is 14 residues long. Germline V lookup: CDR1 SGHDN, CDR2 FVKESK. This receptor was taken from a man aged 50 or older who had recovered from COVID-19. The sequenced sample was PBMCs or T cells enriched from blood (not recorded which). The chain couples TRBV14 to TRBJ1-2; possibly TRBD1 for D (5 bases). CDR3 nucleotides: TGTGCCAGCAGCCAAGATAGGGGTGACTATGGCTACACCTTC. This sequence encodes CASSQDRGDYGYTF. The full variable domain, with the rest looked up from reference TRBV14 and TRBJ1-2, is EAGVTQFPSHSVIEKGQTVTLRCDPISGHDNLYWYRRVMGKEIKFLLHFVKESKQDESGMPNNRFLAERTGGTYSTLKVQPAELEDSGVYFCASSQDRGDYGYTFGSGTRLTVV.